This T cell receptor (beta chain) was recorded in a study of metastatic and nonmetastatic thyroid tumors. Across the whole study: Repertoire comparison spanned blood and tumor or nodule tissue of malignant and benign thyroid patients.

Every patient underwent thyroid surgery untreated. This clone has just one count. TCRdb re-clonotyped the PCR reads via MiXCR. Of over 8,000 clones in the sample, over 20% were seen once. Sequencing used tumor tissue. This TCR was sampled from a female donor with papillary thyroid cancer or a benign thyroid nodule (not recorded which). Some clones in this sample may be carry-over from other donors' samples.

Here the CDR3 DNA reads TGTGCCAGCAGCTCTAAGACAGCTACCTACGAGCAGTACTTC. It is translated as CASSSKTATYEQYF. The chain uses TRBV7-2 and TRBJ2-7; possibly TRBD1 for D (5 bases). CDR1 is SGHTA, CDR2 FQGNSA, per germline. The CDR3 is 14 residues long. The V gene lost 4 bases and the J gene lost 2 bases, with 12 bases spanning the gap.